Listed below are T cell receptor beta chains from one sample, sequenced in a study of blood T cell repertoires in COVID-19. Some clones are missing from TCRdb's copy, which holds only in-frame ones; the method was immunoSEQ multiplex PCR. The sample lists a few hundred thousand clones, about 86% occurring once. Input material: peripheral blood. These receptors came from an elderly man with acute or convalescent COVID-19. Both conserved end residues are part of each CDR3. The D gene is left open where the match is weak. Clone size, where shown, is once, few, many, or a class for clones that have expanded.

V gene: TRBV18
J gene: TRBJ1-5
clone size: -
D gene: TRBD1
CDR3 DNA: TGTGCCAGCTCACCACGACAGGGGATGGGTCAGCCCCAGCATTTT
CDR3 protein: CASSPRQGMGQPQHF

V gene: TRBV4-1
J gene: TRBJ2-3
clone size: few
D gene: -
CDR3 DNA: TGCGCCAGCAGCCAAGGTACAGGGCTTAGGGCAGATACGCAGTATTTT
CDR3 protein: CASSQGTGLRADTQYF

V gene: TRBV7-9
J gene: TRBJ2-7
clone size: -
D gene: -
CDR3 DNA: TGTGCCAGCAGCTTCCAATCTAGGGGCTCCTACGAGCAGTACTTC
CDR3 protein: CASSFQSRGSYEQYF

V gene: TRBV19
J gene: TRBJ1-4
clone size: -
D gene: TRBD1
CDR3 DNA: TGTGCCAGTAGTATCCAGGACAGGTCCGGACTGTTTTTT
CDR3 protein: CASSIQDRSGLFF

V gene: TRBV10-3
J gene: TRBJ2-7
clone size: -
D gene: TRBD1
CDR3 DNA: TGTGCCATCAAGGGACAGGGGGCGCAATACGAGCAGTACTTC
CDR3 protein: CAIKGQGAQYEQYF

V gene: TRBV5-5
J gene: TRBJ2-7
clone size: once
D gene: TRBD1
CDR3 DNA: TGTGCCAGCAGCCCGGTGGCGGGACAGGCGAGAAACGAGCAGTACTTC
CDR3 protein: CASSPVAGQARNEQYF

V gene: TRBV4-1
J gene: TRBJ2-2
clone size: -
D gene: TRBD2
CDR3 DNA: TGCGCCAGCAGCCGGGAGCGGGGGGGGACCGGGGAGCTGTTTTTT
CDR3 protein: CASSRERGGTGELFF

V gene: TRBV24-1
J gene: TRBJ2-2
clone size: -
D gene: TRBD2
CDR3 DNA: TGTGCCACCAGTGATTTTCGGCTAGCGGGAGGGAGGACCGGGGAGCTGTTTTTT
CDR3 protein: CATSDFRLAGGRTGELFF

V gene: TRBV6-5
J gene: TRBJ1-6
clone size: -
D gene: TRBD1
CDR3 DNA: TGTGCCAGCAGTTACCGGGACAGGGGATTATCGCCCCTCCACTTT
CDR3 protein: CASSYRDRGLSPLHF

V gene: TRBV6-1
J gene: TRBJ1-2
clone size: -
D gene: -
CDR3 DNA: TGTGCCAGCAGTGAAGGGGTTGGGGGACAATCTATCTATGGCTACACCTTC
CDR3 protein: CASSEGVGGQSIYGYTF

V gene: TRBV6-2/TRBV6-3
J gene: TRBJ1-1
clone size: few
D gene: -
CDR3 DNA: TGTGCCAGCAGCCTCAGGGGACGTACTATGAACACTGAAGCTTTCTTT
CDR3 protein: CASSLRGRTMNTEAFF

V gene: TRBV9
J gene: TRBJ2-2
clone size: -
D gene: TRBD1
CDR3 DNA: TGTGCCAGCAGCGCTCATCAGGGGACAGGGTTCGTCGGGAGGATTTACACCGGGGAGCTGTTTTTT
CDR3 protein: CASSAHQGTGFVGRIYTGELFF

V gene: TRBV11-1
J gene: TRBJ1-3
clone size: -
D gene: -
CDR3 DNA: TGTGCCAGCAGCTTACAGGATTTCTCTGGAAACACCATATATTTT
CDR3 protein: CASSLQDFSGNTIYF

V gene: TRBV5-1
J gene: TRBJ2-7
clone size: -
D gene: -
CDR3 DNA: TGCGCCAGCAGCTATAACCGGGCTCGGGGGGAGCAGTACTTC
CDR3 protein: CASSYNRARGEQYF

V gene: TRBV2
J gene: TRBJ1-2
clone size: -
D gene: TRBD1
CDR3 DNA: TGTGCCAGCAGTAATCAGGGGGCGTATGGCTACACCTTC
CDR3 protein: CASSNQGAYGYTF

V gene: TRBV7-2
J gene: TRBJ1-5
clone size: -
D gene: -
CDR3 DNA: TGTGCCAGCAGCCTGGGAGGGGTTAGCAATCAGCCCCAGCATTTT
CDR3 protein: CASSLGGVSNQPQHF

V gene: TRBV7-9
J gene: TRBJ1-2
clone size: -
D gene: TRBD1
CDR3 DNA: TGTGCCAGCAGCTACACGGACAGGGGGAAGGGCTACACCTTC
CDR3 protein: CASSYTDRGKGYTF

V gene: TRBV5-1
J gene: TRBJ1-4
clone size: -
D gene: -
CDR3 DNA: TGCGCCAGCAGCCACCGGGGGGGCAACGAAAAACTGTTTTTT
CDR3 protein: CASSHRGGNEKLFF

V gene: TRBV24-1
J gene: TRBJ1-6
clone size: -
D gene: -
CDR3 DNA: TGTGCCACCAGTGATCCAGGGTTGAATTCACCCCTCCACTTT
CDR3 protein: CATSDPGLNSPLHF

V gene: TRBV2
J gene: TRBJ2-2
clone size: -
D gene: TRBD2
CDR3 DNA: TGTGCCAGCAGAGCCGGGGGGGCCGGGGAGCTGTTTTTT
CDR3 protein: CASRAGGAGELFF

V gene: TRBV5-1
J gene: TRBJ2-1
clone size: -
D gene: -
CDR3 DNA: TGCGCCAGCAGCTCCCTTGTGAATGAGCAGTTCTTC
CDR3 protein: CASSSLVNEQFF

V gene: TRBV29-1
J gene: TRBJ1-2
clone size: -
D gene: -
CDR3 DNA: TGCAGCGTTCGGGAGCCCGTTCAGGGTTGGACTAACTATGGCTACACCTTC
CDR3 protein: CSVREPVQGWTNYGYTF

V gene: TRBV4-2
J gene: TRBJ2-7
clone size: -
D gene: -
CDR3 DNA: TGTGCCAGCAGCCAAGTGGAGGGACAGTCCTACGAGCAGTACTTC
CDR3 protein: CASSQVEGQSYEQYF

V gene: TRBV5-1
J gene: TRBJ2-7
clone size: -
D gene: TRBD1
CDR3 DNA: TGCGCCAGCAGCCCCGGGACAGATGTCCCCTACGAGCAGTACTTC
CDR3 protein: CASSPGTDVPYEQYF

V gene: TRBV24-1
J gene: TRBJ2-2
clone size: -
D gene: TRBD1
CDR3 DNA: TGTGCCACCAGTGATCACCGGCGGACAGGGGGGAACACCGGGGAGCTGTTTTTT
CDR3 protein: CATSDHRRTGGNTGELFF

V gene: TRBV19
J gene: TRBJ2-7
clone size: -
D gene: -
CDR3 DNA: TGTGCCAGTAGTCTAAGGGGGAGGGAGGACGAGCAGTACTTC
CDR3 protein: CASSLRGREDEQYF

V gene: TRBV19
J gene: TRBJ1-1
clone size: once
D gene: TRBD1
CDR3 DNA: TGTGCCAGTAGAACCACCTTCGGTCAGGGGGCTGAAGCTTTCTTT
CDR3 protein: CASRTTFGQGAEAFF

V gene: TRBV6-1
J gene: TRBJ2-5
clone size: -
D gene: -
CDR3 DNA: TGTGCCAGCAGTGAAGCGAAAGGGACTCCAAGGGAGACCCAGTACTTC
CDR3 protein: CASSEAKGTPRETQYF

V gene: TRBV24-1
J gene: TRBJ2-1
clone size: -
D gene: TRBD2
CDR3 DNA: TGTGCCACCAGTGACTCTAGCGGGAGGTCCTACAATGAGCAGTTCTTC
CDR3 protein: CATSDSSGRSYNEQFF